A selection of T cell receptor beta chains follows, all from one sample in a study of shared clonotypes between healthy human individuals. Sequencing was performed with immunoSEQ multiplex PCR; in TCRdb, only in-frame clones are kept and a portion is missing. The data show about 2 million clones, roughly 96% seen once. Sequencing was carried out using naive CD4+ T cells sorted from blood. These receptors came from a man between 18 and 29 years old in good health. The CDR3 runs from the conserved cysteine through the conserved F or W. Each record gives: V gene, J gene, CDR3 protein.

v_call: TRBV6-6; j_call: TRBJ2-5; cdr3_aa: CASSYRSGVQETQYF
v_call: TRBV5-1; j_call: TRBJ2-7; cdr3_aa: CASSLAWQSSYEQYF
v_call: TRBV12-5; j_call: TRBJ1-2; cdr3_aa: CASGLVPKAVLSGGYTF
v_call: TRBV27; j_call: TRBJ2-2; cdr3_aa: CASSLLTRWELFF
v_call: TRBV19; j_call: TRBJ1-2; cdr3_aa: CASSSTGKNGYTF
v_call: TRBV11-1; j_call: TRBJ2-5; cdr3_aa: CASSPGLQETQYF
v_call: TRBV6-6; j_call: TRBJ2-7; cdr3_aa: CASSYQGDRPYEQYF
v_call: TRBV11-2; j_call: TRBJ1-2; cdr3_aa: CASSWDGVDYGYTF
v_call: TRBV28; j_call: TRBJ1-4; cdr3_aa: CASSLAGPANEKLFF
v_call: TRBV11-2; j_call: TRBJ2-5; cdr3_aa: CASSPVLGGQQETQYF
v_call: TRBV28; j_call: TRBJ2-1; cdr3_aa: CASSLVAGTYNEQFF
v_call: TRBV6-5; j_call: TRBJ2-7; cdr3_aa: CATSRGKHYEQYF
v_call: TRBV6-5; j_call: TRBJ2-1; cdr3_aa: CASSSPGLAVNEQFF
v_call: TRBV6-5; j_call: TRBJ1-2; cdr3_aa: CASSRDSRYGYTF
v_call: TRBV4-3; j_call: TRBJ2-3; cdr3_aa: CASSQAVDGTSGRVPDTQYF
v_call: TRBV29-1; j_call: TRBJ1-4; cdr3_aa: CSALDRGQEKLFF
v_call: TRBV5-1; j_call: TRBJ2-5; cdr3_aa: CASSARTDQETQYF
v_call: TRBV30; j_call: TRBJ1-2; cdr3_aa: CAWSVLQGGKGGYTF
v_call: TRBV19; j_call: TRBJ2-2; cdr3_aa: CASMSYTGELFF
v_call: TRBV7-8; j_call: TRBJ2-5; cdr3_aa: CASSPSGSGPLGETQYF
v_call: TRBV21-1; j_call: TRBJ2-5; cdr3_aa: CASSTPDRDEETQYF
v_call: TRBV2; j_call: TRBJ1-1; cdr3_aa: CASREGVLAFF
v_call: TRBV11-2; j_call: TRBJ2-1; cdr3_aa: CASSLTASRNEQFF
v_call: TRBV18; j_call: TRBJ2-6; cdr3_aa: CASSPQTSLTNVLTF
v_call: TRBV27; j_call: TRBJ2-3; cdr3_aa: CASWTSGTDTQYF
v_call: TRBV4-3; j_call: TRBJ1-1; cdr3_aa: CASSQAGKGRTEAFF
v_call: TRBV7-6; j_call: TRBJ1-4; cdr3_aa: CASSRPGGSATNEKLFF
v_call: TRBV10-3; j_call: TRBJ2-5; cdr3_aa: CAISESKETQYF
v_call: TRBV6-1; j_call: TRBJ1-1; cdr3_aa: CASKDTEAFF
v_call: TRBV14; j_call: TRBJ2-2; cdr3_aa: CASSQGAAGELFF
v_call: TRBV25-1; j_call: TRBJ2-5; cdr3_aa: CASSEGGQETQYF
v_call: TRBV11-3; j_call: TRBJ2-7; cdr3_aa: CASSPRTGAAYEQYF
v_call: TRBV27; j_call: TRBJ1-5; cdr3_aa: CASSFLNQPQHF
v_call: TRBV9; j_call: TRBJ1-3; cdr3_aa: CASSVGQGWPGNTIYF
v_call: TRBV27; j_call: TRBJ2-5; cdr3_aa: CASSLGRGDQETQYF